This is a list of T cell receptor beta chains from one sample in a study of T cell responses to AZD1222 COVID-19 vaccine. Sequenced by immunoSEQ multiplex PCR; TCRdb stores in-frame clones only, minus some. The sample carries some 60,000 clones, about three quarters recorded once. This sample comprised peripheral blood, obtained 28 days after the second AZD1222 dose. The receptors come from an adult who received the AZD1222 COVID-19 vaccine. Both conserved end residues are part of each CDR3. The D gene is left open where the match is weak. Expanded clones are given a class, and other clones once, few, many or no size at all.

D gene | clone size | J gene | V gene | CDR3 DNA | CDR3 protein
NA | few | TRBJ1-2 | TRBV4-3 | TGCGCCAGCAGCCAAGTGGCCGGGAACTATGGCTACACCTTC | CASSQVAGNYGYTF
NA | NA | TRBJ1-4 | TRBV6-6 | TGTGCCAGCAGTCCCGGCTCAGGACAGTCCCTTGAAAAACTGTTTTTT | CASSPGSGQSLEKLFF
TRBD1 | NA | TRBJ1-2 | TRBV3-1/TRBV3-2 | TGTGCCAGCAGCCGACAGGGAGCCTATGGCTACACCTTC | CASSRQGAYGYTF
NA | few | TRBJ1-1 | TRBV20-1 | TGCAGTGCTAGTATCCGGAACACTGAAGCTTTCTTT | CSASIRNTEAFF
TRBD1 | NA | TRBJ1-6 | TRBV3-1/TRBV3-2 | TGTGCCAGCAGCCCAGCCGAAGCCTCGACAGGGGACGATAATTCACCCCTCCACTTT | CASSPAEASTGDDNSPLHF
TRBD1 | NA | TRBJ1-3 | TRBV28 | TGTGCCAGCAGTGCCGGCGGACAGGGGAGAAACACCATATATTTT | CASSAGGQGRNTIYF
NA | once | TRBJ1-3 | TRBV5-1 | TGCGCCAGCAGCATTACTGGGACGGATGTGACTGGAAACACCATATATTTT | CASSITGTDVTGNTIYF
TRBD1 | NA | TRBJ1-6 | TRBV12-3/TRBV12-4 | TGTGCCAGCAGTGGGACAGGGAAGTCACCCCTCCACTTT | CASSGTGKSPLHF
NA | NA | TRBJ1-1 | TRBV12-3/TRBV12-4 | TGTGCCAGCAGTTTCGGGGGGGACACTGAAGCTTTCTTT | CASSFGGDTEAFF
NA | NA | TRBJ1-1 | TRBV18 | TGTGCCAGCTCAGCTACGACAGAATTGAACACTGAAGCTTTCTTT | CASSATTELNTEAFF
NA | NA | TRBJ2-7 | TRBV14 | TGTGCCAGCAGCCAAGGTGTCGGGGGACTTCTCTCCTACGAGCAGTACTTC | CASSQGVGGLLSYEQYF
NA | few | TRBJ1-2 | TRBV2 | TGTGCCAGCAGCTACCGGGAGTATGGCTACACCTTC | CASSYREYGYTF
NA | few | TRBJ2-1 | TRBV10-1 | TGCGCCAGCAGTGAGGTCAATGAGCAGTTCTTC | CASSEVNEQFF
NA | few | TRBJ1-2 | TRBV7-9 | TGTGCCAGCAGCCCTATAGGACAGCTCAACTATGGCTACACCTTC | CASSPIGQLNYGYTF
TRBD2 | few | TRBJ2-3 | TRBV19 | TGTGCCAGTAGTGCACTAGCGAGCACAGATACGCAGTATTTT | CASSALASTDTQYF
TRBD2 | NA | TRBJ2-1 | TRBV7-7 | TGTGCCAGCAGCTTAAGCGGGGGGCCGCAGAATGAGCAGTTCTTC | CASSLSGGPQNEQFF
NA | NA | TRBJ1-5 | TRBV6-5 | TGTGCCAGTTTAGCCGCGGATAGCAATCAGCCCCAGCATTTT | CASLAADSNQPQHF
TRBD1 | once | TRBJ2-2 | TRBV6-6 | TGTGCCAGCAGTTGGGCGGGACAGGGGGACACCGGGGAGCTGTTTTTT | CASSWAGQGDTGELFF
TRBD1 | few | TRBJ1-2 | TRBV28 | TGTGCCAGCACCATGACAGGGGGCGGCTACACCTTC | CASTMTGGGYTF
TRBD2 | NA | TRBJ2-3 | TRBV7-2 | TGTGCCAGCACTTTAGCGGGGGGGGATACGCAGTATTTT | CASTLAGGDTQYF
NA | NA | TRBJ2-4 | TRBV2 | TGTGCCAGCAAGGACTCAACCTTAGCCAAAAACATTCAGTACTTC | CASKDSTLAKNIQYF
NA | NA | TRBJ1-1 | TRBV9 | TGTGCCAGCAGCGTAGCAGGGACACCGAACACTGAAGCTTTCTTT | CASSVAGTPNTEAFF
TRBD1 | NA | TRBJ1-6 | TRBV6-5 | TGTGCCAGCAGTTACCTACTCCGGGACAGTAATTCACCCCTCCACTTT | CASSYLLRDSNSPLHF
TRBD1 | NA | TRBJ1-1 | TRBV6-5 | TGTGCCAGCAGGCGGACAGGCCTTGGGGACACTGAAGCTTTCTTT | CASRRTGLGDTEAFF
TRBD1 | NA | TRBJ1-5 | TRBV9 | TGTGCCAGCAGCAAATCAGGGGGCGAAAATCAGCCCCAGCATTTT | CASSKSGGENQPQHF
NA | NA | TRBJ1-5 | TRBV28 | TGTGCCAGCAGTTTGATCGGGGGGTGGGGTCAGCCCCAGCATTTT | CASSLIGGWGQPQHF
TRBD2 | NA | TRBJ2-1 | TRBV27 | TGTGCCAGCTACTCCACCGGGACTAGCGGGTGTGAGCAGTTCTTC | CASYSTGTSGCEQFF
TRBD1 | NA | TRBJ1-2 | TRBV9 | TGTGCCAGCAGCGTGACGGGACAGGGCGGGTATGGCTACACCTTC | CASSVTGQGGYGYTF
NA | NA | TRBJ1-3 | TRBV30 | TGTGCCTGGGGACGGGTTCTCTCTGGAAACACCATATATTTT | CAWGRVLSGNTIYF
NA | NA | TRBJ2-5 | TRBV7-2 | TGTGCCAGCAGCCCCCCGGAAACGGGCGCGGAGACCCAGTACTTC | CASSPPETGAETQYF
TRBD1 | NA | TRBJ1-1 | TRBV29-1 | TGCAGCGTTGATATTCCAGGGGGCGCAGAGCCTGAAGCTTTCTTT | CSVDIPGGAEPEAFF
NA | NA | TRBJ1-4 | TRBV9 | TGTGCCAGCGGACCGAGGGCCGGTCTGGGAAATATCGAAAAACTGTTTTTT | CASGPRAGLGNIEKLFF
NA | NA | TRBJ1-5 | TRBV3-1/TRBV3-2 | TGTGCCAGCAGCCTCGGAGGGGTAGGGCAATCAAGCCCCCAGCATTTT | CASSLGGVGQSSPQHF
NA | NA | TRBJ1-1 | TRBV19 | TGTGCCAGTAGTATACCCGGGGACACTGAAGCTTTCTTT | CASSIPGDTEAFF
NA | NA | TRBJ1-4 | TRBV2 | TGTGCCAGCAGGGAGGGGGGGAGTAATGAAAAACTGTTTTTT | CASREGGSNEKLFF
TRBD2 | NA | TRBJ2-3 | TRBV5-6 | TGTGCCAGCCGCCGGAGACTAGCGGGGGTCACTAGCACAGATACGCAGTATTTT | CASRRRLAGVTSTDTQYF
NA | NA | TRBJ2-5 | TRBV29-1 | TGCAGCGGTGCCCAGGGACTGGCGGAGACCCAGTACTTC | CSGAQGLAETQYF
TRBD2 | NA | TRBJ2-7 | TRBV18 | TGTGCCAGCTCCCTCCTGGGGGGGGGCGAGCAGTACTTC | CASSLLGGGEQYF
TRBD2 | NA | TRBJ2-7 | TRBV5-1 | TGCGCCAGCAGCGAAGCGGGGGGGCCTTACGAGCAGTACTTC | CASSEAGGPYEQYF
TRBD2 | NA | TRBJ2-1 | TRBV7-2 | TGTGCCAGCAGCCGGACTAGCGGGGTGTACAATGAGCAGTTCTTC | CASSRTSGVYNEQFF
NA | NA | TRBJ1-1 | TRBV5-6 | TGTGCCAGCAGGTGGGGGCGTGACACTGAAGCTTTCTTT | CASRWGRDTEAFF
NA | NA | TRBJ1-4 | TRBV5-6 | TGTGCCAGCAGCCTGACAGAAGTTAATGAAAAACTGTTTTTT | CASSLTEVNEKLFF
NA | NA | TRBJ2-7 | TRBV7-9 | TGTGCCAGCAGCTTGAGCTCCTACGAGCAGTACTTC | CASSLSSYEQYF
NA | NA | TRBJ1-5 | TRBV6-2/TRBV6-3 | TGTGCCAGCAGTTACGACCCTTCGGGGGGCGATCAGCCCCAGCATTTT | CASSYDPSGGDQPQHF
TRBD2 | few | TRBJ2-1 | TRBV6-1 | TGTGCCAGCAGTGAAGGACTAGCGGGGGGGCTAAATGAGCAGTTCTTC | CASSEGLAGGLNEQFF
NA | NA | TRBJ2-5 | TRBV28 | TGTGCCAGCAGTTTAGAGACCCAGTACTTC | CASSLETQYF
TRBD2 | NA | TRBJ2-1 | TRBV11-1 | TGTGCCAGCAGCGCGGGACTAGGGGGTAGCAATGAGCAGTTCTTC | CASSAGLGGSNEQFF
NA | few | TRBJ1-1 | TRBV7-2 | TGTGCCAGCAGCTTGGGGCCAGGGAACACTGAAGCTTTCTTT | CASSLGPGNTEAFF
TRBD1 | NA | TRBJ1-4 | TRBV7-2 | TGTGCCAGCAGCCACCCGGGACAGGGGAATGAAAAACTGTTTTTT | CASSHPGQGNEKLFF
NA | NA | TRBJ1-6 | TRBV19 | TGTGCCAGTATCGGCAGGGGTAATTCACCCCTCCACTTT | CASIGRGNSPLHF
TRBD1 | NA | TRBJ2-7 | TRBV18 | TGTGCCAGCTCGCCCCAGATACAGGGGGCAGGGGACGAGCAGTACTTC | CASSPQIQGAGDEQYF
TRBD1 | NA | TRBJ1-1 | TRBV28 | TGTGCCACCCACGAACGACAGGGGAACACTGAAGCTTTCTTT | CATHERQGNTEAFF
NA | NA | TRBJ1-1 | TRBV27 | TGTGCCAGCAGGGGGTGGACTGAAGCTTTCTTT | CASRGWTEAFF
NA | NA | TRBJ1-2 | TRBV10-1 | TGCGCCAGCAGGAGTGATGGGGGAAGAAGGCATGGCTACACCTTC | CASRSDGGRRHGYTF
NA | NA | TRBJ1-4 | TRBV2 | TGTGCCAGCAGTGAAGGGTCGGCGGCCGGTAATGAAAAACTGTTTTTT | CASSEGSAAGNEKLFF
NA | NA | TRBJ1-1 | TRBV4-2 | TGTGCCAGCAGCCAAGGGGTGGGGAGGGGAGTCACTGAAGCTTTCTTT | CASSQGVGRGVTEAFF
TRBD1 | NA | TRBJ1-2 | TRBV7-2 | TGTGCCAGCAGCCGCCCCGGACAGGGGATTAACTATGGCTACACCTTC | CASSRPGQGINYGYTF
NA | NA | TRBJ1-1 | TRBV5-5 | TGTGCCAGCAGCTTGGGTTGGGGGAACACTGAAGCTTTCTTT | CASSLGWGNTEAFF
NA | NA | TRBJ2-7 | TRBV7-8 | TGTGCCAGCAGCCCAGCCCCCTACGAGCAGTACTTC | CASSPAPYEQYF